The 14 T cell receptor beta chains below all came from one sample that was sequenced in a study of ipilimumab plus nivolumab after autologous stem cell transplantation. The method was immunoSEQ multiplex PCR; TCRdb's version includes in-frame clones alone and lacks a portion of them. The sample includes approximately 40,000 clones, roughly 92% of them seen just once. The input for sequencing was PBMCs, taken in a trial of ipilimumab plus nivolumab as post-transplant consolidation. These receptors were taken from a male donor with multiple myeloma.

The J gene is TRBJ1-2, the V gene TRBV5-8; D unresolved. This CDR3 has 13 amino acids. The germline CDR1 and CDR2 sequences are SGHTS and YDEGEE. Trimming removed 0 bases from V and 7 bases from J, with 10 bases in between. The CDR3, as DNA: TGTGCCAGCAGCTTGGTGGTAGGGTCTGGCTACACCTTC. It specifies CASSLVVGSGYTF.

The chain carries TRBV7-9 and TRBJ2-5; 9 bases line up with TRBD2. CDR3 length: 18 residues. V shed 5 bases, J shed 0 bases, and the junction held 13 bases outside the gene matches. Germline CDR1 and CDR2: SEHNR and FQNEAQ (reference sequence). The CDR3 region has the DNA TGTGCCAGCAGCCGGCCTTTCACTAGCGGGTCGTACCAAGAGACCCAGTACTTC. Its protein product is CASSRPFTSGSYQETQYF. The full variable domain, rest sourced from reference TRBV7-9 and TRBJ2-5, is DTGVSQNPRHKITKRGQNVTFRCDPISEHNRLYWYRQTLGQGPEFLTYFQNEAQLEKSRLLSDRFSAERPKGSFSTLEIQRTEQGDSAMYLCASSRPFTSGSYQETQYFGPGTRLLVL.

This chain links TRBV7-2 with TRBJ1-5, with D possibly TRBD1 on 5 matching bases. CDR1 is SGHTA, CDR2 FQGNSA, per germline. Between the trimmed V and J ends, which lost 2 bases and 7 bases, there was a span of 18 bases. The length of the CDR3 is 16 residues. CDR3 in DNA: TGTGCCAGCAGCTTAATGGGAGAGGGGATATTCCAGCCCCAGCATTTT. This sequence encodes CASSLMGEGIFQPQHF. The full variable domain, completed using reference TRBV7-2 and TRBJ1-5, is GAGVSQSPSNKVTEKGKDVELRCDPISGHTALYWYRQSLGQGLEFLIYFQGNSAPDKSGLPSDRFSAERTGGSVSTLTIQRTQQEDSAVYLCASSLMGEGIFQPQHFGDGTRLSIL.

The chain combines TRBV7-2 with TRBJ2-7, with a weak D call TRBD2 (6 bases). The CDR3 runs to 16 residues. V was shortened by 2 bases and J by 0 bases, with 14 bases between the two germline ends. CDR1 and CDR2 from the germline V gene are SGHTA and FQGNSA. The CDR3 is CASSLTAGLSSYEQYF. CDR3 DNA: TGTGCCAGCAGCTTAACGGCGGGGTTGAGCTCCTACGAGCAGTACTTC.

V is TRBV6-1 and J is TRBJ2-3; the D is unclear. The V end lost 6 bases, the J end lost 0 bases, and 10 bases lay between the germline ends. CDR3 size: 14 residues. Per the germline V gene, CDR1 is MNHNS and CDR2 is SASEGT. CDR3 sequence: CASRPGSSTDTQYF. The CDR3 region has the DNA TGTGCCAGCAGACCTGGCAGTAGCACAGATACGCAGTATTTT.

The chain is built from TRBV6-1 and TRBJ1-1; D unclear. The CDR3 runs to 11 residues. Trimming removed 6 bases from V and 7 bases from J, with 9 bases in between. The germline gives CDR1 MNHNS, CDR2 SASEGT. Here the CDR3 reads CASREQLEAFF. In DNA, the CDR3 is TGTGCCAGCAGGGAACAACTTGAAGCTTTCTTT.

This clone occurred once. The chain carries TRBV29-1 and TRBJ1-2; TRBD1 matches 8 bases. Germline trimming cut 2 bases from V and 5 bases from J; bases unmatched to any gene: 13. The CDR3 has 16 residues. Germline assignment: CDR1 SQVTM and CDR2 ANQGSEA. This chain's CDR3 is CSVEWGGRDRRYGYTF. Written as DNA, the CDR3 is TGCAGCGTTGAATGGGGGGGCCGGGACAGGCGTTATGGCTACACCTTC.

J is TRBJ2-2 and V is TRBV4-2; the match to TRBD2 covers 10 bases. The germline gives CDR1 LGHNA, CDR2 YNFKEQ. Unmatched junction bases numbered 5, after V lost 4 bases and J lost 3 bases. This CDR3 has 16 residues. The CDR3 sequence: CASSPAGGPDTGELFF. The CDR3 DNA sequence: TGTGCCAGCAGCCCAGCGGGGGGGCCTGACACCGGGGAGCTGTTTTTT.

The V gene is TRBV29-1, the J gene TRBJ2-1, with 10 bases fitting TRBD2. The CDR3 totals 15 residues. J was trimmed by 0 bases and V by 7 bases; bases with no gene match: 6. Looked up from germline, CDR1 is SQVTM and CDR2 is ANQGSEA. The CDR3 region has the DNA TGCAGCGCCAAACTAGCGGGAAGCTCCTACAATGAGCAGTTCTTC. Translating gives CSAKLAGSSYNEQFF.

This clone was seen just once. The chain employs TRBV7-2 and TRBJ2-2, with unresolved D. The CDR3 is made up of 14 amino acids. V was clipped by 1 base and J by 5 bases, with 8 bases between them. Germline loops: CDR1 SGHTA, CDR2 FQGNSA. CDR3 DNA: TGTGCCAGCAGCTTAGGTGTGGGGACCGGGGAGCTGTTTTTT. Translating it yields CASSLGVGTGELFF. The full variable domain, with the rest looked up from reference TRBV7-2 and TRBJ2-2, is GAGVSQSPSNKVTEKGKDVELRCDPISGHTALYWYRQSLGQGLEFLIYFQGNSAPDKSGLPSDRFSAERTGGSVSTLTIQRTQQEDSAVYLCASSLGVGTGELFFGEGSRLTVL.

J is TRBJ2-3 and V is TRBV2; TRBD1 aligns across 7 bases. Trimming removed 6 bases from V and 1 base from J; junction bases left unmatched: 22. This CDR3 is 20 amino acids long. The germline gives CDR1 SNHLY, CDR2 FYNNEI. The CDR3 nucleotides are TGTGCCAGCAGGGCAACACGGACAGGTGGTTGGTCTATCGGCACAGATACGCAGTATTTT. Amino acid sequence: CASRATRTGGWSIGTDTQYF.

The chain is built from TRBV2 and TRBJ2-1; possibly TRBD2 for D (6 bases). The CDR3 loop spans 15 amino acids. Trimming took off 1 base at V and 4 bases at J, with 11 bases between the two ends. Germline V gene lookup returns CDR1 SNHLY and CDR2 FYNNEI. CDR3 residues: CASSEGLGSYNEQFF. The CDR3 region has the DNA TGTGCCAGCAGTGAAGGACTAGGTTCTTACAATGAGCAGTTCTTC.

As concerns this clone: At one end the junction does not follow the germline gene, possibly because of a read error. V usage is TRBV27 and J usage is TRBJ2-6, with D possibly matching TRBD1 (6 bases). The CDR3 covers 18 residues. From germline, CDR1 is MNHEY and CDR2 SMNVEV (reference sequence). CDR3 in DNA: TGTGCCAGCAGCTTATCGCCAGGGGCCAGCTCTGGGGCCAACGTCCTGACTTTC. Its protein product is CASSLSPGASSGANVLTF. Using reference TRBV27 and TRBJ2-6 for the parts outside the CDR3, the full variable domain is EAQVTQNPRYLITVTGKKLTVTCSQNMNHEYMSWYRQDPGLGLRQIYYSMNVEVTDKGDVPEGYKVSRKEKRNFPLILESPSPNQTSLYFCASSLSPGASSGANVLTFGAGSRLTVL.

The CDR3 nucleotides are TGTGCCAGCAGTTGGGGGGCTGGCAATCAGCCCCAGCATTTT. It encodes CASSWGAGNQPQHF. The V and J genes are TRBV28 and TRBJ1-5; possibly TRBD1 for D (6 bases). The CDR3 is 14 amino acids. Looked up from germline, CDR1 is MDHEN and CDR2 is SYDVKM. Trimming took off 4 bases at V and 2 bases at J, with 9 bases between the two ends.